What follows are 19 T cell receptor beta chains derived from one specimen sequenced in a study of blood T cell repertoires in COVID-19. Profiled with immunoSEQ multiplex PCR; TCRdb holds only in-frame clones, not every one. The sample consists of 250,000 or so clones, 90% of them appearing once. Input material: peripheral blood. The receptors were gathered from a woman aged 55-69 years with COVID-19, enrolled during active disease.

J is TRBJ1-5 and V is TRBV15, with no clear D. Germline loops: CDR1 LNHNV, CDR2 YYDKDF (reference sequence). Deletions cut 5 bases from V and 3 bases from J, with 20 bases between. The CDR3 contains 17 residues. CDR3 sequence reads: CATSHPARGSDNQPQHF. The DNA of the CDR3 is TGTGCCACCAGCCATCCAGCGAGAGGCTCTGACAATCAGCCCCAGCATTTT.

The chain carries TRBV27 and TRBJ2-5, with 7 bases fitting TRBD1. The germline gives CDR1 MNHEY, CDR2 SMNVEV (reference sequence). The J segment lost 7 bases and the V segment lost 6 bases, leaving 14 bases of the junction unmatched. This CDR3 comprises 15 residues. The CDR3 DNA follows: TGTGCCAGCAGGGGGCCGGGACAGTCGCTCGGGACCCAGTACTTC. Amino acids: CASRGPGQSLGTQYF.

The rearrangement joins TRBV19 to TRBJ1-6; 10 bases are shared with TRBD1. After removal of 5 bases from V and 5 bases from J, the junction contained 3 bases not matched to a gene. This CDR3 contains 15 residues. Germline V gene data show CDR1 as LNHDA and CDR2 as SQIVND (reference sequence). CDR3 nucleotides: TGTGCCAGTAGTGAGACAGGGGGCGATAATTCACCCCTCCACTTT. Encoded protein: CASSETGGDNSPLHF.

The J gene is TRBJ1-5, the V gene TRBV10-3; D perhaps matches TRBD1 (5 bases). The germline V gene encodes CDR1 ENHRY and CDR2 SYGVKD. The CDR3 runs to 12 residues. The V and J ends lost 6 bases and 6 bases respectively, with 9 bases between them. CDR3 protein: CAIRSQGQPQHF. CDR3 nucleotide sequence: TGTGCCATCAGGAGCCAGGGTCAGCCCCAGCATTTT.

The rearrangement joins TRBV3-1 (or the pseudogene TRBV3-2) to TRBJ1-1; TRBD1 agrees at 8 bases. CDR3 length equals 15 residues. V lost 4 bases and J lost 2; bases outside the gene matches: 6. Germline-derived CDR1 and CDR2 are LGHDT and YNNKEL (reference sequence). CDR3 nucleotides: TGTGCCAGCAGCCGCGGACAGGGCTTAAACACTGAAGCTTTCTTT. Its translation: CASSRGQGLNTEAFF.

This clone was counted only a few times. The chain joins TRBV29-1 to TRBJ1-5, with D perhaps TRBD1 (5 bases). This CDR3 spans 13 amino acids. Trimming removed 3 bases at V and 2 bases at J, with 8 bases between. The germline V gene encodes CDR1 SQVTM and CDR2 ANQGSEA. The CDR3 protein is CSVDTGGNQPQHF. In DNA, the CDR3 is TGCAGCGTTGACACGGGGGGCAATCAGCCCCAGCATTTT.

This rearrangement joins TRBV2 to TRBJ1-2; a weak D match, TRBD1 (6 bases). V was shortened by 8 bases and J by 2 bases, with 12 bases between the two germline ends. The length of the CDR3 is 13 residues. Per germline, CDR1 SNHLY and CDR2 FYNNEI. The CDR3 loop reads CASGDNPNYGYTF. The CDR3 region has the DNA TGTGCCAGCGGGGACAACCCCAACTATGGCTACACCTTC.

The chain couples TRBV15 to TRBJ2-3; no definite D call. The V end was cut by 0 bases, the J end by 3 bases, with 4 bases between. Germline V gives CDR1 LNHNV, CDR2 YYDKDF (reference sequence). CDR3 size: 13 residues. As DNA, the CDR3 is TGTGCCACCAGCAGAGATCAGACAGATACGCAGTATTTT. Translated: CATSRDQTDTQYF.

The gene calls are TRBV27 and TRBJ1-5, with D possibly being TRBD1 (6 bases). This CDR3 is 13 amino acids long. Germline V lookup: CDR1 MNHEY, CDR2 SMNVEV (reference sequence). Deletions cut 4 bases from V and 6 bases from J, with 10 bases between. CDR3 DNA: TGTGCCAGCAGTTGGACAGAAGGTCAGCCCCAGCATTTT. Its translation is CASSWTEGQPQHF.

A note on this clone: This CDR3 is also generated by other DNA sequences in the sample. The chain carries TRBV19 and TRBJ1-1; D gene unclear. Trimming stripped 3 bases from V and 2 bases from J, with 7 bases between. Germline V gene data show CDR1 as LNHDA and CDR2 as SQIVND (reference sequence). This CDR3 has 13 residues. CDR3 region: CASSITVNTEAFF. As DNA, the CDR3 is TGTGCCAGTAGTATTACGGTAAACACTGAAGCTTTCTTT.

The rearrangement links TRBV6-5 to TRBJ1-2, with 12 bases that match TRBD1. The length of the CDR3 is 14 residues. CDR1 is MNHEY, CDR2 SVGAGI, per germline. Trimming removed 6 bases from V and 5 bases from J; junction bases left unmatched: 4. CDR3 protein: CASSRDRGLYGYTF. CDR3 DNA sequence: TGTGCCAGCAGCAGGGACAGGGGGCTGTATGGCTACACCTTC.

The chain recombines TRBV18 with TRBJ2-5, with D unclear. The CDR3 is 16 residues long. V was shortened by 1 base and J by 7 bases, with 19 bases between the two germline ends. Germline CDR1 reads KGHSH; CDR2 reads LQKENI. CDR3: CASSPRAPTPSGTQYF. CDR3 DNA sequence: TGTGCCAGCTCACCACGGGCTCCTACACCTTCAGGGACCCAGTACTTC.

The CDR3 sequence: CAISESAGQGFEQYF. The CDR3 DNA is TGTGCCATCAGTGAGTCAGCCGGACAGGGGTTCGAGCAGTACTTC. V gene TRBV10-3 combines with J gene TRBJ2-7, with TRBD1 matching 9 bases. V was pared by 0 bases and J by 6 bases, with 6 bases of the junction left unmatched. CDR3 length equals 15 residues. Germline V lookup: CDR1 ENHRY, CDR2 SYGVKD.

The rearrangement uses TRBV5-1 and TRBJ2-1; 11 bases fit TRBD1. V trimming: 3 bases; J trimming: 12 bases; junction bases outside the gene matches: 11. Germline lookup yields CDR1 SGHRS and CDR2 YFSETQ. The CDR3 sequence is 15 residues long. The CDR3 region has the DNA TGCGCCAGCAGCTCGTACTCCGGGACAGGGGGTGGGCAGTTCTTC. This translates into CASSSYSGTGGGQFF.

This rearrangement joins TRBV7-9 to TRBJ2-2; TRBD1 might be the D (6 bases). This CDR3 region has 16 residues. Deletions cut 1 base from V and 0 bases from J, with 9 bases between. Germline V gives CDR1 SEHNR, CDR2 FQNEAQ (reference sequence). The CDR3 here is CASSLVWTANTGELFF. As DNA, the CDR3 is TGTGCCAGCAGCTTAGTCTGGACAGCGAACACCGGGGAGCTGTTTTTT.

This chain connects TRBV4-1 to TRBJ2-7; TRBD1 matches 9 bases. This CDR3 region has 15 residues. J gave up 2 bases and V 0 bases, and 2 bases lay outside the gene matches. Germline V gene sequence: CDR1 MGHRA, CDR2 YSYEKL. The CDR3 DNA reads TGCGCCAGCAGCCAAGATGGACAGGGGACCTACGAGCAGTACTTC. It is translated as CASSQDGQGTYEQYF.

There are a few counts of this clone. V gene TRBV30 combines with J gene TRBJ2-1, with 8 bases lining up with TRBD1. Looked up from germline, CDR1 is GTSNPN and CDR2 is SVGIG (reference sequence). With V trimmed by 3 bases and J by 6 bases, 4 bases remained unmatched. This CDR3 contains 13 residues. The CDR3 coding sequence is TGTGCCTGGAGACAGGGGGTTGGCAATGAGCAGTTCTTC. Encoded protein: CAWRQGVGNEQFF. Variable domain in full (rest from reference TRBV30 and TRBJ2-1): SQTIHQWPATLVQPVGSPLSLECTVEGTSNPNLYWYRQAAGRGLQLLFYSVGIGQISSEVPQNLSASRPQDRQFILSSKKLLLSDSGFYLCAWRQGVGNEQFFGPGTRLTVL.

V and J are TRBV9 and TRBJ1-4; the D gene is possibly TRBD1 (6 bases). The length of the CDR3 is 15 residues. Germline V CDR1 and CDR2: SGDLS, YYNGEE. The V gene lost 1 base and the J gene lost 3 bases, with 10 bases spanning the gap. The CDR3 is CASSVSGQPNEKLFF. CDR3 DNA: TGTGCCAGCAGCGTATCTGGACAGCCTAATGAAAAACTGTTTTTT.

The rearrangement joins TRBV7-9 to TRBJ1-6; tentative D call: TRBD1 (5 bases). CDR3 length: 14 residues. Germline CDR1 is SEHNR and CDR2 is FQNEAQ (reference sequence). V shed 5 bases and J shed 10 bases, with 15 bases lying between them. In nucleotides, the CDR3 is TGTGCCAGCAGCCCGGGCCAGGGCGGATCACCCCTCCACTTT. It is translated as CASSPGQGGSPLHF.